This paragraph covers one TCR beta chain sequence. The data originate from a study of T cell changes during pregnancy in multiple sclerosis. The length of the CDR3 is 15 residues. The V and J ends lost 5 bases and 6 bases respectively, with 16 bases between them. Germline CDR1 reads MRHNA; CDR2 reads SNTAGT. Produced via immunoSEQ multiplex PCR; TCRdb's table is partial and in-frame only. The sample carries over 50,000 clones, 87% recorded once. The sequenced sample was peripheral blood from another person, used as feeder cells. The chain couples TRBV6-4 to TRBJ2-2; a weak D match, TRBD1 (6 bases). This TCR derives from a human donor whose cells served as feeder cells for cultures in a pregnancy study. The CDR3 DNA sequence: TGTGCCAGCAGTAATACAGGGAGTACGTCCGGGGAGCTGTTTTTT. Translation: CASSNTGSTSGELFF.